The clone carrying this TCR beta chain was seen a few times. The target antigen is unknown. The data originate from a study of vaccination effects on CD4 cells after COVID-19. The study's findings and limits: Cross-reaction with common cold coronaviruses was seen in only 1 of 255 vaccine-induced clones from healthy vaccinees.

Before sequencing took place, the ViraFEST assay used viral peptide pools to expand antigen-specific CD4+ T cells. The authors isolated CD4+ T cells after more than eight days of culture. All vaccine recipients tested negative for nucleocapsid antibodies and had never contracted SARS-CoV-2 infection. Fresh IL-2-containing medium replaced half the medium on days 3 and 7. Germline trimming cut 5 bases from V and 0 bases from J; bases unmatched to any gene: 8. This CDR3 region has 18 residues. CDR1 is SEHNR and CDR2 is FQNEAQ in the germline V gene (reference sequence). Method: immunoSEQ multiplex PCR; TCRdb's copy keeps in-frame clones and lacks some. Of 25,000 to 35,000 clones in the sample, roughly two thirds were seen once.

The sequenced sample was CD4+ T cells from PBMCs cultured with HCoV-229E spike peptides, obtained before COVID-19 vaccination. J is TRBJ2-7 and V is TRBV7-9, with 15 bases lining up with TRBD2. The clonotype originates from a human donor who received a COVID-19 vaccine. The CDR3 DNA reads TGTGCCAGCAGCGGGACTAGCGGGAGGTCGTGGGGCTCCTACGAGCAGTACTTC. Its protein is CASSGTSGRSWGSYEQYF. The whole variable domain, filled in from reference TRBV7-9 and TRBJ2-7, reads DTGVSQNPRHKITKRGQNVTFRCDPISEHNRLYWYRQTLGQGPEFLTYFQNEAQLEKSRLLSDRFSAERPKGSFSTLEIQRTEQGDSAMYLCASSGTSGRSWGSYEQYFGPGTRLTVT.